The 17 T cell receptor beta chains in this list originate from one sample, sequenced in a study of blood T cell repertoires in COVID-19. Repertoires were generated with immunoSEQ multiplex PCR, while TCRdb's copy carries only in-frame clones and drops some. The top ten clones hold approximately 15% of a sample with about 59,000 clones, over 70% of them seen once. Sequenced: peripheral blood. These receptors were collected from a woman in her seventies with acute or convalescent COVID-19.

This chain joins TRBV27 and TRBJ2-2; perhaps TRBD2 as D (6 bases). Germline assignment: CDR1 MNHEY and CDR2 SMNVEV (reference sequence). Trimming took 8 bases from V and 1 from J, leaving 11 bases between them. The CDR3 has 14 residues. DNA for the CDR3: TGTGCCAGCTGCCGGCGGGGGAACACCGGGGAGCTGTTTTTT. Protein: CASCRRGNTGELFF.

This clone was counted a single time. The rearrangement links TRBV29-1 to TRBJ1-5, with TRBD1 as a possible D gene (6 bases). This CDR3 is 12 amino acids long. Germline CDR1 SQVTM, CDR2 ANQGSEA. The germline V and J ends were trimmed by 7 bases and 7 bases, with 14 bases remaining between them. CDR3 DNA sequence: TGCAGCGCCCGAGACAGGAACCAGCCCCAGCATTTT. Residues: CSARDRNQPQHF.

The CDR3 DNA reads TGTGCCATCAGTGCTGGCAGGCAAGAGACCCAGTACTTC. Amino acid sequence: CAISAGRQETQYF. The V call is TRBV10-3, the J call TRBJ2-5; D uncertain. V was clipped by 4 bases and J by 2 bases, with 8 bases between them. Germline lookup yields CDR1 ENHRY and CDR2 SYGVKD. The CDR3 has 13 amino acids.

V is TRBV25-1 and J is TRBJ1-1, with D uncertain. Trimming removed 6 bases at V and 4 bases at J, with 18 bases between. Per the germline V gene, CDR1 is MGHDK and CDR2 is SYGVNS. This CDR3 comprises 15 residues. The CDR3, as DNA: TGTGCCAGCAGGGACCGGGAGGTCGGGAGCACTGAAGCTTTCTTT. This codes for CASRDREVGSTEAFF.

The rearrangement joins TRBV24-1 to TRBJ2-7, with TRBD1 as a possible D gene (5 bases). Trimming took 0 bases from V and 8 from J, leaving 22 bases between them. This CDR3 has 17 amino acids. The germline V gene has CDR1 KGHDR and CDR2 SFDVKD. CDR3 amino acids: CATSDLPFPGSLSKQYF. DNA for the CDR3: TGTGCCACCAGTGATTTGCCTTTTCCAGGGTCTCTCTCCAAGCAGTACTTC.

The sample holds a few counts of this clone. The V gene is TRBV14, the J gene TRBJ1-1; D unclear. Germline values: CDR1 SGHDN, CDR2 FVKESK. CDR3 length equals 13 residues. Trimming stripped 4 bases from V and 0 bases from J, with 6 bases between. The CDR3 nucleotides read TGTGCCAGCAGCCCGCAGATGAACACTGAAGCTTTCTTT. Its protein is CASSPQMNTEAFF.

The V call is TRBV7-3, the J call TRBJ1-2, with D unresolved. Between the trimmed V and J ends, which lost 0 bases and 6 bases, there was a span of 17 bases. Germline CDR1 is SGHTA and CDR2 is FQGTGA. The CDR3 is 16 residues long. CDR3 in DNA: TGTGCCAGCAGCTTAACGGAGGCGAAAGGGTCGGATGGCTACACCTTC. Translating gives CASSLTEAKGSDGYTF.

The rearrangement links TRBV9 to TRBJ1-1; D uncertain. The CDR3 is 15 amino acids. In germline, CDR1 is SGDLS, CDR2 YYNGEE. V was clipped by 2 bases and J by 3 bases, with 14 bases between them. CDR3 nucleotides: TGTGCCAGCAGCGTTGGAGGCCCTCGGGACACTGAAGCTTTCTTT. Encoded protein: CASSVGGPRDTEAFF.

The chain has TRBV15 and TRBJ2-5, with TRBD2 matching over 9 bases. CDR1 LNHNV and CDR2 YYDKDF come from the germline V gene (reference sequence). The CDR3 has 14 amino acids. V lost 5 bases to trimming and J lost 5 bases; unmatched junction nucleotides: 6. In DNA form, the CDR3 reads TGTGCCACCAGCTCGCGGGGGGGCGGTGAGACCCAGTACTTC. Translation: CATSSRGGGETQYF.

This clone was detected only once. V and J are TRBV9 and TRBJ1-2; tentative D call: TRBD1 (5 bases). In germline, CDR1 is SGDLS, CDR2 YYNGEE. CDR3 length equals 14 residues. The V end was cut by 4 bases, the J end by 4 bases, with 14 bases between. The CDR3 sequence: CASSLLGTSYGYTF. CDR3 coding DNA: TGTGCCAGCAGCTTATTAGGGACTAGCTATGGCTACACCTTC.

CDR3 residues: CASSLRRSGDTQYF. CDR3 sequence (DNA): TGCGCCAGCAGCCTTCGAAGGTCAGGCGATACGCAGTATTTT. The V gene is TRBV4-1, the J gene TRBJ2-3; D is ambiguous. The CDR3 has 14 residues. Germline CDR1 is MGHRA and CDR2 is YSYEKL. The V end was cut by 4 bases, the J end by 6 bases, with 14 bases between.

This clone was detected a few times. This chain uses TRBV5-6 with TRBJ1-6, with TRBD1 as a possible D gene (5 bases). This CDR3 comprises 14 residues. Trimming shortened V by 0 bases and J by 9 bases, and 10 bases separated the two germline ends. Germline V gene sequence: CDR1 SGHDT, CDR2 YYEEEE. Here the CDR3 reads CASSLVQGGSPLHF. The CDR3 region has the DNA TGTGCCAGCAGCTTGGTGCAGGGTGGTTCACCCCTCCACTTT.

The chain employs TRBV5-8 and TRBJ2-1, with D perhaps TRBD1 (5 bases). Trimming removed 4 bases from V and 2 bases from J, with 19 bases in between. Germline CDR1 reads SGHTS; CDR2 reads YDEGEE. This CDR3 spans 17 amino acids. The CDR3 reads CASSALRQGRPYNEQFF. CDR3 in DNA: TGTGCCAGCAGCGCTCTGCGTCAGGGTCGTCCCTACAATGAGCAGTTCTTC.

The CDR3 DNA sequence: TGCGCCAGCGAAACTCGTCGCCCACTAGCCTACGAGCAGTACGTC. The encoded protein is CASETRRPLAYEQYV. V is TRBV5-1 and J is TRBJ2-7; maybe TRBD2 (5 bases). The CDR3 is 15 residues long. Germline assignment: CDR1 SGHRS and CDR2 YFSETQ. V was pared by 7 bases and J by 2 bases, with 19 bases between.

The genes are TRBV12-5 and TRBJ1-4; TRBD1 might be the D (6 bases). The CDR3 sequence is 15 residues long. The V gene lost 1 base and the J gene lost 11 bases, with 17 bases spanning the gap. Germline CDR1 is LGHNT and CDR2 is FRNRAP. The CDR3 protein is CASGLAQGPGWKLFF. The CDR3 nucleotides read TGTGCTAGTGGTTTGGCCCAGGGGCCCGGTTGGAAACTGTTTTTT.

The chain is built from TRBV18 and TRBJ1-5; D perhaps matches TRBD1 (5 bases). The CDR3 loop spans 15 amino acids. Trimming shortened V by 3 bases and J by 0 bases, and 9 bases separated the two germline ends. CDR1 KGHSH and CDR2 LQKENI come from the germline V gene. CDR3 nucleotides: TGTGCCAGCTCACCGACAGATAATAGCAATCAGCCCCAGCATTTT. Protein product: CASSPTDNSNQPQHF.

The CDR3 region has the DNA TGTGCCAGCAGCAAAGGACCACAGGTTCCAACGTGCTCCTACGAGCAGTACGTC. Amino acid sequence: CASSKGPQVPTCSYEQYV. The chain employs TRBV21-1 and TRBJ2-7; the D call of TRBD1 is as the table states it, not checked on the DNA. TRBV21-1 counts as a pseudogene. The CDR3 extends over 18 amino acids.